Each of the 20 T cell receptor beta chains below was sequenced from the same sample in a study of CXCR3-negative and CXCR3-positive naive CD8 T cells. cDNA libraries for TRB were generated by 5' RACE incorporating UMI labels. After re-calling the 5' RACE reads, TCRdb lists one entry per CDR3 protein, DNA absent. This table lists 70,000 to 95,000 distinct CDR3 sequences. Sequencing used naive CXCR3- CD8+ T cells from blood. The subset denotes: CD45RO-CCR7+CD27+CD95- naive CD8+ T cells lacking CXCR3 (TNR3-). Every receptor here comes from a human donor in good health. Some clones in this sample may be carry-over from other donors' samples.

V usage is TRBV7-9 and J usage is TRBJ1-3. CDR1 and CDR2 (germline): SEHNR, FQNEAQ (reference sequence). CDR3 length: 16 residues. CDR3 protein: CASSLGTADSGNTIYF.

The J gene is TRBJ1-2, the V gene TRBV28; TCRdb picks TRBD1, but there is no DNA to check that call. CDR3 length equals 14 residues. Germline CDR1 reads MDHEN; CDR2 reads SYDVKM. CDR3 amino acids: CASSLQGFGYGYTF.

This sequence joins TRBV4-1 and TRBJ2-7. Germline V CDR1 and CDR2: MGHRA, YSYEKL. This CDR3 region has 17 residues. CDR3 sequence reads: CASSQETAGPSLYEQYF.

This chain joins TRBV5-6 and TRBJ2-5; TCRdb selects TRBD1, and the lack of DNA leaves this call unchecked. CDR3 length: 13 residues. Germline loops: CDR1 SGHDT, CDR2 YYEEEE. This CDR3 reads CASTWTRGETQYF.

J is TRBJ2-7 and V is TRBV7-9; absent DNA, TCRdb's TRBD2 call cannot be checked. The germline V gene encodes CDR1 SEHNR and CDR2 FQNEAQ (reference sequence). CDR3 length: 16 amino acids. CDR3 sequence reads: CASSPGLITGSYEQYF.

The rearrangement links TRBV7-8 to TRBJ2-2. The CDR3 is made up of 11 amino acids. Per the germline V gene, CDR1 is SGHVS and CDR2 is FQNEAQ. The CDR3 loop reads CASSFGGELFF.

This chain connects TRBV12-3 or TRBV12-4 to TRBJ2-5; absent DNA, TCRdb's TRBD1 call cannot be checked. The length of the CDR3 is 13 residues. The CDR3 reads CASSLSGDETQYF.

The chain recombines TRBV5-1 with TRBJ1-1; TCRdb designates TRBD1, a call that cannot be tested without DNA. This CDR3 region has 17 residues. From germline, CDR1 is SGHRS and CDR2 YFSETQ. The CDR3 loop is CASSPPLSGLVDTEAFF.

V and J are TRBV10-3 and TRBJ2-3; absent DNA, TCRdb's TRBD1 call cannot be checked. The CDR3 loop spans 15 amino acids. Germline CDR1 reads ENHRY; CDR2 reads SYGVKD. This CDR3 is CAISGSGGSTDTQFF.

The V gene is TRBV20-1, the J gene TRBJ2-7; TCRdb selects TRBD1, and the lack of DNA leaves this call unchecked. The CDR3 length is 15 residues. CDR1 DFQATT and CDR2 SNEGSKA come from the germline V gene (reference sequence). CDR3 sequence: CSARWDRDSYGEQYF.

CDR3 sequence: CASSTARALGYTF. V is TRBV7-9 and J is TRBJ1-2. The germline gives CDR1 SEHNR, CDR2 FQNEAQ (reference sequence). This CDR3 comprises 13 residues.

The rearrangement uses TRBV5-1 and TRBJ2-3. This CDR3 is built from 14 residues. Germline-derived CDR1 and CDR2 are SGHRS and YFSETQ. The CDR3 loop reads CASSFRGPTDKQYF.

The CDR3 spells CASSESWEQFF. The rearrangement links TRBV6-1 to TRBJ2-1. The CDR3 extends over 11 amino acids. CDR1 is MNHNS, CDR2 SASEGT, per germline.

The CDR3 reads CASEVGGEQYF. V usage is TRBV5-1 and J usage is TRBJ2-7. The germline V gene encodes CDR1 SGHRS and CDR2 YFSETQ. The CDR3 runs 11 residues. Variable domain in full (rest from reference TRBV5-1 and TRBJ2-7): KAGVTQTPRYLIKTRGQQVTLSCSPISGHRSVSWYQQTPGQGLQFLFEYFSETQRNKGNFPGRFSGRQFSNSRSEMNVSTLELGDSALYLCASEVGGEQYFGPGTRLTVT.

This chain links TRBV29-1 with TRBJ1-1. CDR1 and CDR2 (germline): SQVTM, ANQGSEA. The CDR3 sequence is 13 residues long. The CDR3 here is CSVEDEKNTEAFF.

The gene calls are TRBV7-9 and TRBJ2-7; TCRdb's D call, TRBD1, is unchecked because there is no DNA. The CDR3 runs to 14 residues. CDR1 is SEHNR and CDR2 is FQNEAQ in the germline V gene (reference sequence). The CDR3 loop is CASSPDREGYEQYF.

The CDR3 sequence: CASRAPGQGNSPLHF. V gene TRBV28 combines with J gene TRBJ1-6; TCRdb names TRBD1, which stays unverified in the absence of DNA. Looked up from germline, CDR1 is MDHEN and CDR2 is SYDVKM. The CDR3 has 15 amino acids.

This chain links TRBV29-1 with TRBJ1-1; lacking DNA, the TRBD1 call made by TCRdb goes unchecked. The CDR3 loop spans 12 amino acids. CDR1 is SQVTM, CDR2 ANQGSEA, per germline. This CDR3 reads CSVGTGGTEAFF.

The chain's CDR3 is CSVVPGGYEGYTF. The chain couples TRBV29-1 to TRBJ1-2; TCRdb designates TRBD1, a call that cannot be tested without DNA. This CDR3 region has 13 residues. Germline V gene data show CDR1 as SQVTM and CDR2 as ANQGSEA.

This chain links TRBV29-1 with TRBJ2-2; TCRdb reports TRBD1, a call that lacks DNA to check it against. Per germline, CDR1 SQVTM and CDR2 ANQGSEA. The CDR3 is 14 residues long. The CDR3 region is CSVGGQGNTGELFF.